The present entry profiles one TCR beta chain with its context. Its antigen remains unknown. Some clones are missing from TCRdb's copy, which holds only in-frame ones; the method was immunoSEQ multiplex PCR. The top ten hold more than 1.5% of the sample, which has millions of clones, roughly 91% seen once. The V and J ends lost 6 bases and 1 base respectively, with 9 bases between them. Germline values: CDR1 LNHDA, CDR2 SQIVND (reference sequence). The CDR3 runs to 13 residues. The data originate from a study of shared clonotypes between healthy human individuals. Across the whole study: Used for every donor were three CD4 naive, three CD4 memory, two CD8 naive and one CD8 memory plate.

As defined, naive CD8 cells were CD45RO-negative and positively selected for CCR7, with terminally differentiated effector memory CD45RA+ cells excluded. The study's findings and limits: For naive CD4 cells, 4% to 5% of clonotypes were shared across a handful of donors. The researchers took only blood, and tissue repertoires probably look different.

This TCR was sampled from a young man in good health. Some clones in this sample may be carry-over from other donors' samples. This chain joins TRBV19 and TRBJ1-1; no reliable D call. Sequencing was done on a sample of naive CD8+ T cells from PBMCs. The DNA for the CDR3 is TGTGCCAGTAGCGAGATCCAGAACACTGAAGCTTTCTTT. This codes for CASSEIQNTEAFF.